The 10 T cell receptor beta chains presented below share a single source sample, sequenced in a study of CD8+ T cells in alopecia areata. The sequencing template was cDNA reverse transcribed from extracted RNA. Using immunoSEQ multiplex PCR, the repertoire was profiled, and TCRdb retains in-frame clones only, with some absent. Reported are more than 250,000 clones, none seen only once; the ten largest carry approximately 1.2%. The authors sorted pooled cutaneous lymph node cells using CD4, CD8alpha, NKG2D, NKG2ACE and other markers. The sequencing sample was made of CD4+ T cells sorted from a lymph node. These receptors were obtained from a C3H/HeJ mouse with alopecia areata. Mice of this strain are of MHC haplotype H2-k.

This clone was counted a few times. The gene names here belong to mouse. The sequenced fragment ends 4 residues before the CDR3 boundary, so the rest is inferred from the germline J gene. The V gene is TRBV5, the J gene TRBJ1-1, with D possibly being TRBD1 (6 bases). This CDR3 is built from 12 residues. The V end was cut by 4 bases, the J end by 3 bases, with 6 bases between. The V gene's germline CDR1 is LGHNA and CDR2 YNLKQL (reference sequence). CDR3 DNA, as far as it was read: TGTGCCAGCAGCCGGACAGACACA. Translation: CASSRTDT. The whole CDR3 region reads CASSRTDTEVFF.

The sample holds a few counts of this clone. The genes and germline here are from mouse. The observed sequence ends 3 residues before the CDR3 terminus, with the missing tail filled in from the germline J gene. The chain carries TRBV19 and TRBJ1-6; D is possibly TRBD1 (5 bases). TRBJ1-6 belongs to the ORF category, with a function that is uncertain. V was pared by 2 bases and J by 6 bases, with 6 bases between. CDR3 size: 13 residues. Germline lookup yields CDR1 FNHDT and CDR2 SITEND (reference sequence). This chain's CDR3 is CASSMQGNSPLYF. CDR3 bases read: TGTGCCAGCAGTATGCAGGGTAATTCGCCC.

This clone was counted between two and nine times. The listed genes are named as in mouse. The sequenced fragment ends 4 residues before the CDR3 boundary, so the rest is inferred from the germline J gene. The chain joins TRBV19 to TRBJ1-2, with TRBD1 matching 9 bases. V was pared by 3 bases and J by 3 bases, with 3 bases of the junction left unmatched. The CDR3 runs to 14 residues. In germline, CDR1 is FNHDT, CDR2 SITEND (reference sequence). CDR3 residues: CASSRQGGHSDYTF. Incomplete CDR3 DNA: TGTGCCAGCAGTAGACAGGGGGGACACTCC.

In the case of this clone: Genes and germline come from the mouse. Coverage ceases 4 residues before the CDR3 finishes, and the germline J gene fills in the end. The chain uses TRBV13-1 and TRBJ2-7; D is undetermined. CDR1 is NSHNY, CDR2 SYGAGN, per germline. The V and J ends lost 0 bases and 3 bases respectively, with 13 bases between them. The CDR3 covers 15 residues. The CDR3 bases that were read are TGTGCCAGCAGTGATGCACAGCGGAGAAACTAT. It specifies CASSDAQRRNY. The CDR3 in its entirety is CASSDAQRRNYEQYF.

A note on this clone: Gene and germline names: mouse. From the germline J gene comes the end of the CDR3, since the read stops 4 residues before it. The chain combines TRBV1 with TRBJ2-2; possible D gene TRBD1, 5 bases. Trimming took 0 bases from V and 2 from J, leaving 10 bases between them. In germline, CDR1 is NSQYPW, CDR2 LRSPGD (reference sequence). CDR3 length: 16 residues. The CDR3 protein is CTCSADPRENTGQLYF. Incomplete CDR3 DNA: TGCACCTGCAGTGCAGATCCCAGGGAGAACACCGGG.

This clone showed up just a few times. Mouse gene names apply. The read ends 4 residues early relative to the CDR3; the germline J gene fills the gap. Other DNA sequences in the sample encode the same CDR3. The chain combines TRBV5 with TRBJ2-7; D may be TRBD2 (5 bases). The CDR3 covers 13 residues. Germline-derived CDR1 and CDR2 are LGHNA and YNLKQL (reference sequence). Partial CDR3 DNA: TGTGCCAGCAGCCAAGATGCTGGGTAT. Translated: CASSQDAGY. The CDR3 in full is CASSQDAGYEQYF.

This clone appeared a few times. Gene names are the mouse ones. The missing CDR3 end, 4 residues past where the read stops, is filled in from the germline J gene. The chain uses TRBV19 and TRBJ2-5; 10 bases agree with TRBD2. Germline lookup yields CDR1 FNHDT and CDR2 SITEND (reference sequence). The length of the CDR3 is 14 residues. Here the CDR3 reads CASSTDWGEDTQYF. Partial CDR3 DNA: TGTGCCAGCAGTACCGACTGGGGGGAAGAC.

Notes on this clone: Gene names refer to mouse genes. CDR3 loop: CASSDARGRSGAETLYF. CDR3 DNA (partial): TGTGCCAGCAGTGATGCCAGGGGGCGCTCGGGTGCAGAA. The V call is TRBV13-1, the J call TRBJ2-3; 8 nucleotides agree with TRBD1. The CDR3 extends 4 residues past the end of the read, so its final part is completed from the germline J gene. With 0 bases clipped from V and 1 base from J, the junction kept 7 bases outside the gene matches. Looked up from germline, CDR1 is NSHNY and CDR2 is SYGAGN. This CDR3 has 17 amino acids.

A word on this clone: Gene labels here are mouse ones. The CDR3 goes on 4 residues after the read ends, and that part is filled in from the germline J gene. The chain combines TRBV29 with TRBJ2-7; a weak D match, TRBD2 (7 bases). Germline V gene data show CDR1 as MSHET and CDR2 as SYDVDS. CDR3 length: 14 amino acids. CDR3 residues: CASSHREGGDEQYF. The covered CDR3 bases are TGTGCTAGCAGTCACCGGGAAGGGGGGGAT.

As concerns this clone: Gene names are mouse gene names. The CDR3 is cut off 4 residues early in the read; its end comes from the germline J gene. Other DNA sequences within the sample encode an identical CDR3. The chain employs TRBV31 and TRBJ2-3; 8 bases align to TRBD2. V lost 0 bases, J lost 4 bases, and 3 bases stayed unmatched. The germline V gene encodes CDR1 GKSSPN and CDR2 SITVG. The CDR3 runs 14 residues. The CDR3 protein is CAWSLGGGPETLYF. The covered CDR3 bases are TGTGCCTGGAGTCTAGGGGGGGGCCCAGAA.